This TCR beta chain was recorded in a study of cytomegalovirus exposure and HLA in healthy donors. The PCR was carried out with 60 Vbeta primers and 13 Jbeta primers. Per the authors' pipeline: In a later analysis, of tens of millions of unique beta chains, 9 million to 11 million appeared in at least two donors. Sequencing was performed with immunoSEQ multiplex PCR; in TCRdb, only in-frame clones are kept and a portion is missing. The V and J calls and clone size come from that table; D and trimming were worked out from the DNA. Its clone listing holds roughly 120,000 clones. The V and J ends lost 3 bases and 8 bases respectively, with 20 bases between them. CDR1 is SGHNT and CDR2 is YYREEE in the germline V gene (reference sequence). The length of the CDR3 is 15 residues.

This sequence originates from a man aged 35 to 55 in good health and CMV-seropositive. This chain links TRBV5-4 with TRBJ1-2, with D perhaps matching TRBD1 (5 bases). The specimen sequenced was PBMCs. CDR3 DNA: TGTGCCAGCAGCTCCGGAGGGGACTTTTCTCACGGCTACACCTTC. Translating gives CASSSGGDFSHGYTF.